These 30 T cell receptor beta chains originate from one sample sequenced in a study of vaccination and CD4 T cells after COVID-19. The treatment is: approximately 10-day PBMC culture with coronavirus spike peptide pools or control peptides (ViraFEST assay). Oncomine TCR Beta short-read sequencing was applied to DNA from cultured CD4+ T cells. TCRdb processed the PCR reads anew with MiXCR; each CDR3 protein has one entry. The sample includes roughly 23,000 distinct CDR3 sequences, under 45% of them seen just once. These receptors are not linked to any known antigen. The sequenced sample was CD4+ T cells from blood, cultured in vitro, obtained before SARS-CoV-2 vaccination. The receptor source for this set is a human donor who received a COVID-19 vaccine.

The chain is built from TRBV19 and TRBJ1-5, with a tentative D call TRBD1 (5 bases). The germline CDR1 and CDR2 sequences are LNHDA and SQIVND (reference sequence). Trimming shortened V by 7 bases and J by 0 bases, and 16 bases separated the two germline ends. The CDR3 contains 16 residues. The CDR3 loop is CASKMGVQDSNQPQHF. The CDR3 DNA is TGTGCCAGTAAGATGGGGGTACAGGATAGCAATCAGCCCCAGCATTTT.

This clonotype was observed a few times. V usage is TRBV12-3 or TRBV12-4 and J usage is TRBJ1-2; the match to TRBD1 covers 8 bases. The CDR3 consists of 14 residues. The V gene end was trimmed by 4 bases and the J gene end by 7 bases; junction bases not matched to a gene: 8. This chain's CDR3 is CASSSGQAFPGYTF. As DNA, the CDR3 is TGTGCCAGCAGTTCGGGACAGGCTTTCCCTGGCTACACCTTC.

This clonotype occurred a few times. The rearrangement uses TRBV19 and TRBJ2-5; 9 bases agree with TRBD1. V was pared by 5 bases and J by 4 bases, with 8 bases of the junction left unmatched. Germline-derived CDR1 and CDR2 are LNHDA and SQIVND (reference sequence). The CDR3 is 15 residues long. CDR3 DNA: TGTGCCAGTAGTTCGAGACAGGGGGTGGGAGAGACCCAGTACTTC. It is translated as CASSSRQGVGETQYF.

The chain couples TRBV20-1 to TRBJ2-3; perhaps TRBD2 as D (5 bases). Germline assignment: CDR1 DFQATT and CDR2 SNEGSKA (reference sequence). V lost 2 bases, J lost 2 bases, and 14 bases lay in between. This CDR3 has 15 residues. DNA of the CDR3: TGCAGTGCTAGAATGGCTAGCCGAGTCACAGATACGCAGTATTTT. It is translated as CSARMASRVTDTQYF.

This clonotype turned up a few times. CDR3 in DNA: TGTGCCAGCAGTTTTTCCCCTGGGATTGAAGCTTTCTTT. This encodes CASSFSPGIEAFF. V and J are TRBV6-5 and TRBJ1-1; D not certain. The ends were cut back, 4 bases at V and 7 bases at J, with 13 bases in the middle. This CDR3 is 13 amino acids long. CDR1 is MNHEY and CDR2 is SVGAGI in the germline V gene.

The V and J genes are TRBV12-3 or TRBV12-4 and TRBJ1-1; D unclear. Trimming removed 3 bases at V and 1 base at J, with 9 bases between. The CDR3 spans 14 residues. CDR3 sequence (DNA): TGTGCCAGCAGTTTTCGAGGAAAGAACACTGAAGCTTTCTTT. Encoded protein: CASSFRGKNTEAFF.

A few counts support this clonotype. The CDR3 nucleotides read TGTGCCTGGCATGCCGACGGAGGGGGTGGCTACACCTTC. The encoded protein is CAWHADGGGGYTF. This chain connects TRBV30 to TRBJ1-2, with D perhaps TRBD1 (6 bases). CDR1 and CDR2 from the germline V gene are GTSNPN and SVGIG (reference sequence). This CDR3 is built from 13 residues. The germline V and J ends were trimmed by 5 bases and 7 bases, with 17 bases remaining between them.

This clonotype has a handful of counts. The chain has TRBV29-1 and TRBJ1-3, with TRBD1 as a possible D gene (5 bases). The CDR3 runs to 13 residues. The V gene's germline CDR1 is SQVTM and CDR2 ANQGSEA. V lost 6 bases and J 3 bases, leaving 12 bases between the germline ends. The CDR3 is CSVRDSGGNTIYF. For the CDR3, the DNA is TGCAGCGTCCGGGACTCCGGTGGAAACACCATATATTTT.

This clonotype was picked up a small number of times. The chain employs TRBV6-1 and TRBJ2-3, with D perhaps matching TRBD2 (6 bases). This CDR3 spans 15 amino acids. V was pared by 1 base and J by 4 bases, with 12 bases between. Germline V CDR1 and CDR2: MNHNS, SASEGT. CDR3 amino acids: CASSEEEGFPDTQYF. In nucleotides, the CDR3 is TGTGCCAGCAGTGAAGAGGAGGGTTTCCCAGATACGCAGTATTTT.

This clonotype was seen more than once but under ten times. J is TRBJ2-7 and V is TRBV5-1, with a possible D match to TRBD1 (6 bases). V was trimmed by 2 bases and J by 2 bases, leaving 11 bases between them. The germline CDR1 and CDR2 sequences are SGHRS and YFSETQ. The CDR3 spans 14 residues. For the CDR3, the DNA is TGCGCCAGCAGCTTCCGGACAGAAACCTACGAGCAGTACTTC. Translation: CASSFRTETYEQYF.

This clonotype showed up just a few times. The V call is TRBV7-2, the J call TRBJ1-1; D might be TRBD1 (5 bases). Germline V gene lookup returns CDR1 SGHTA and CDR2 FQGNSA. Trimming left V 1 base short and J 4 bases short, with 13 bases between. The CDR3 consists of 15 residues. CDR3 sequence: CASSLVQPGSTEAFF. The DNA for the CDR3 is TGTGCCAGCAGCTTAGTTCAGCCAGGGAGCACTGAAGCTTTCTTT.

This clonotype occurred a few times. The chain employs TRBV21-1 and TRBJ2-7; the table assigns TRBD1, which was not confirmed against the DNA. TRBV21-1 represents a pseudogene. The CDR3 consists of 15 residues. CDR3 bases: TGTGCCCACTCCGGACAGGGAGGAATCCCCTACGAGCAGTACTTC. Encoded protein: CAHSGQGGIPYEQYF.

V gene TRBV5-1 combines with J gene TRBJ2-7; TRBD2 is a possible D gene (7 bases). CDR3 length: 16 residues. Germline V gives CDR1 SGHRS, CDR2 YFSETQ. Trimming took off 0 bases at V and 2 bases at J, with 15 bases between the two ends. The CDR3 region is CASSLALAGAAYEQYF. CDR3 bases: TGCGCCAGCAGCTTGGCCCTTGCGGGGGCGGCCTACGAGCAGTACTTC. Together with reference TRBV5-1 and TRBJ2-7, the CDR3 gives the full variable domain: KAGVTQTPRYLIKTRGQQVTLSCSPISGHRSVSWYQQTPGQGLQFLFEYFSETQRNKGNFPGRFSGRQFSNSRSEMNVSTLELGDSALYLCASSLALAGAAYEQYFGPGTRLTVT.

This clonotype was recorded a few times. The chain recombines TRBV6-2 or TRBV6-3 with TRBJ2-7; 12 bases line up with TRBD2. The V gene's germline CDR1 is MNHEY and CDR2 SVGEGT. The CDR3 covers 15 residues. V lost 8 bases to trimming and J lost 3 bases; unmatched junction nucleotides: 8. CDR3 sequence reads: CASRLLAGGFYEQYF. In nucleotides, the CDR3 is TGTGCCAGCCGTCTACTAGCGGGGGGTTTCTACGAGCAGTACTTC.

The CDR3 sequence is CASTVEEDSEAFF. For the CDR3, the DNA is TGTGCCAGTACCGTTGAAGAGGACAGTGAAGCTTTCTTT. V is TRBV19 and J is TRBJ1-1; a possible D gene is TRBD1 (6 bases). This CDR3 has 13 residues. V lost 7 bases and J lost 7, with 16 bases in between. CDR1 LNHDA and CDR2 SQIVND come from the germline V gene (reference sequence).

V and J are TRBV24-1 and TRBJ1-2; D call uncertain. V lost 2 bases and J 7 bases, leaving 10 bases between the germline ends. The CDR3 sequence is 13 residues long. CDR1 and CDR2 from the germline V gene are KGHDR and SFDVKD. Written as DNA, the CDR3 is TGTGCCACCAGTGATTCCCCTTCGGGTGGCTACACCTTC. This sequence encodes CATSDSPSGGYTF.

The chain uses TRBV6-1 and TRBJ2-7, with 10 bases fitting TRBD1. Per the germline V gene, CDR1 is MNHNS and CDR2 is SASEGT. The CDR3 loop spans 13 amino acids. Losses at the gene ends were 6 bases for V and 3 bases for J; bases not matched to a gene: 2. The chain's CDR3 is CASRRDRGYEQYF. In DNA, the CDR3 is TGTGCCAGCAGGCGGGACAGGGGCTACGAGCAGTACTTC.

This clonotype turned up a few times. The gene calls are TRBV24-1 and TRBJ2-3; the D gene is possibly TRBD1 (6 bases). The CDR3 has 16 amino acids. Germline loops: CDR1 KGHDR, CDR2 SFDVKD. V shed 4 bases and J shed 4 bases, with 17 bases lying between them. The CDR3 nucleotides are TGTGCCACCAGTGACAAACAGGGAGATAGGGCAGATACGCAGTATTTT. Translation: CATSDKQGDRADTQYF.

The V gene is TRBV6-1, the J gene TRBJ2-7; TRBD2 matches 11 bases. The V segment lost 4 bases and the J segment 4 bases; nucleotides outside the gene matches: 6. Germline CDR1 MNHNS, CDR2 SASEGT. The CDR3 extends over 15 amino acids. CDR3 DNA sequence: TGTGCCAGCAGTGTCAGTCTAGCGGGGGGTTACGAGCAGTACTTC. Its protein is CASSVSLAGGYEQYF.

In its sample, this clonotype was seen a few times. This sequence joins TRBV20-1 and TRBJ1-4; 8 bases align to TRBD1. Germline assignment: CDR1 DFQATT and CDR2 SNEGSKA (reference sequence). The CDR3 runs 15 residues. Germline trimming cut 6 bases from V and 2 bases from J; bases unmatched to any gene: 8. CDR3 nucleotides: TGCAGTGCCCGGGACAGGTGGCGGACTAATGAAAAACTGTTTTTT. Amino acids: CSARDRWRTNEKLFF.

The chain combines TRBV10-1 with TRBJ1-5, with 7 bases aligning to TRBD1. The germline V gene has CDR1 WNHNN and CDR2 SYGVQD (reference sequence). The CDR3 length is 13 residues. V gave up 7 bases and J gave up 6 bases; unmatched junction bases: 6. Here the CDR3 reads CASNQGVGQPQHF. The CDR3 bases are TGCGCCAGCAATCAGGGGGTTGGTCAGCCCCAGCATTTT.

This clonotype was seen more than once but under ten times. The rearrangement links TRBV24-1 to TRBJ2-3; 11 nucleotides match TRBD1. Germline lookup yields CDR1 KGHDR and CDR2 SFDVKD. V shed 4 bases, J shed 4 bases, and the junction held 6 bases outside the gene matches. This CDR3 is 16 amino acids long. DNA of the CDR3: TGTGCCACCAGTGAGCCTGGACAGGGGGCATCAGATACGCAGTATTTT. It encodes CATSEPGQGASDTQYF.

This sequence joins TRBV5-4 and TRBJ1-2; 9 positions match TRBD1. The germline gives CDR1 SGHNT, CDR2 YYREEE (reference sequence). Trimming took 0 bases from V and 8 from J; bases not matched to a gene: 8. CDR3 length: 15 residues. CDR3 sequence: CASSLDRGTGQGYTF. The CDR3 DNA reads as TGTGCCAGCAGCTTGGACCGCGGGACAGGGCAAGGCTACACCTTC.

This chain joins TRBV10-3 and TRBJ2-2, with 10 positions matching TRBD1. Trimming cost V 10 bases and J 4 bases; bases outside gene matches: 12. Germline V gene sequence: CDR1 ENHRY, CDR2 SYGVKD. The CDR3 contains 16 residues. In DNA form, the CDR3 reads TGTGCCACCAAATTCCAGACAGGGGGCGGCACCGGGGAGCTGTTTTTT. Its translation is CATKFQTGGGTGELFF.

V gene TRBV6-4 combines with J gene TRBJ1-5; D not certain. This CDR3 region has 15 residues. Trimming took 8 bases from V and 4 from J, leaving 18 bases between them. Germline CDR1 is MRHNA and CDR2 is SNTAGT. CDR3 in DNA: TGTGCCAGCCCGGGGAGGGTGAAGTCAAATCAGCCCCAGCATTTT. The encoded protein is CASPGRVKSNQPQHF.

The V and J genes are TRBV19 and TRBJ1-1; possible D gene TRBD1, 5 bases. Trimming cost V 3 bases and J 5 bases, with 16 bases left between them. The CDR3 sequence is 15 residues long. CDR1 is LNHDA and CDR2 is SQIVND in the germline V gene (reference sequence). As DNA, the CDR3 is TGTGCCAGTAGTATGAGGCAGGGCCAGGGAACTGAAGCTTTCTTT. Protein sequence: CASSMRQGQGTEAFF.

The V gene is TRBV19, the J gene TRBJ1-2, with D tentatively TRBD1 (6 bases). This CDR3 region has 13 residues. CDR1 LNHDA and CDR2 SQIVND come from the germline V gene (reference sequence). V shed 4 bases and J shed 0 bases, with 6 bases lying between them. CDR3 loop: CASSNRANYGYTF. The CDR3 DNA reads TGTGCCAGTAGTAACAGGGCTAACTATGGCTACACCTTC. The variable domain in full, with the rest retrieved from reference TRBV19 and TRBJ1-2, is DGGITQSPKYLFRKEGQNVTLSCEQNLNHDAMYWYRQDPGQGLRLIYYSQIVNDFQKGDIAEGYSVSREKKESFPLTVTSAQKNPTAFYLCASSNRANYGYTFGSGTRLTVV.

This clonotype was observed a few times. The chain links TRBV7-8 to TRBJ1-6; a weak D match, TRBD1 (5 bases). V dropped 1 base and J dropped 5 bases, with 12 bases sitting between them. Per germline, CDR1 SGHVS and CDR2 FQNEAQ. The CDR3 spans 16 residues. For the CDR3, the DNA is TGTGCCAGCAGCTTAGTTAGGCAGGGACATAATTCACCCCTCCACTTT. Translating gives CASSLVRQGHNSPLHF.

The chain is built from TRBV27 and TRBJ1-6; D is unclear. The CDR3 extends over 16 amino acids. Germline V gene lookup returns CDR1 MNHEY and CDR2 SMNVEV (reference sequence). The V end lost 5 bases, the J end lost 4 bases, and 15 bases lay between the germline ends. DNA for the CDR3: TGTGCCAGCAGTCCGGTTGGAACCTCATATAATTCACCCCTCCACTTT. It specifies CASSPVGTSYNSPLHF.

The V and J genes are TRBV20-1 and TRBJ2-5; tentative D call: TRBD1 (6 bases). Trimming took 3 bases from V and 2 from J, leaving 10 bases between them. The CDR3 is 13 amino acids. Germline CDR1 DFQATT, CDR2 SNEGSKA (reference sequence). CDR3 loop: CSARTGVQETQYF. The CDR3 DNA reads TGCAGTGCTAGGACAGGCGTGCAAGAGACCCAGTACTTC.